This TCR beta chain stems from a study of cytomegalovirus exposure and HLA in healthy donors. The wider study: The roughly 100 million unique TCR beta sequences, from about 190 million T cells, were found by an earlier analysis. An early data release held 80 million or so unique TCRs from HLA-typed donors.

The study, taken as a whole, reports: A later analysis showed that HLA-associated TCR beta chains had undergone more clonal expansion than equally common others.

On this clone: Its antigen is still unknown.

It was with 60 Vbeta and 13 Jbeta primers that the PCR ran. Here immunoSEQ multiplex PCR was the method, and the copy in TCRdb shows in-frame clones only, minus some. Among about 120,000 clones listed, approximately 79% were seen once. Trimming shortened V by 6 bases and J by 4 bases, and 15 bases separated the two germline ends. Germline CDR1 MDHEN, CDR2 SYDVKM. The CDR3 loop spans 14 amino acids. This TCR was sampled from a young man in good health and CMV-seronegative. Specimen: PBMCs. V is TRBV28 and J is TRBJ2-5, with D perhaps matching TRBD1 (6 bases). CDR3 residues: CASSPRTVVETQYF. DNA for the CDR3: TGTGCCAGCAGCCCTAGGACAGTTGTAGAGACCCAGTACTTC.